This T cell receptor beta chain was recovered during a study of CD8 T cells in Susac syndrome. Study observations and caveats: Susac-specific public clones were found in both the total CD8+ and the CD8+ TEMRA repertoires, with some 16 in the former and a few in the latter.

CDR3 length: 13 residues. The V end was cut by 4 bases, the J end by 0 bases, with 4 bases between. RNA in amounts of 0.5 to 1 ug was reverse transcribed with random hexamers. Using its own MiXCR run on the immunoSEQ multiplex PCR reads, TCRdb lists one record per CDR3 protein. The table has tens of thousands of distinct CDR3 sequences, roughly 96% seen once. This clonotype was picked up a small number of times. Its cognate antigen is unknown. This clonotype was sampled from a human donor with Susac syndrome. V is TRBV12-3 or TRBV12-4 and J is TRBJ1-5, with D unclear. The sequenced sample was CD8+ T cells from PBMCs. The CDR3 DNA sequence: TGTGCCAGCAGTTATGGTAGCAATCAGCCCCAGCATTTT. Protein product: CASSYGSNQPQHF.